Included here is one TCR beta chain sequence, with context. This entry belongs to a study of T-cell reconstitution after alpha-beta-depleted transplantation in children. Unique molecular identifiers were incorporated during preparation of the TCRbeta library. TCRdb re-called the PCR reads through MiXCR, storing one row per CDR3 protein. The sample has about 460,000 distinct CDR3 sequences, about an eighth seen once. Trimming removed 6 bases at V and 4 bases at J, with 19 bases between. The germline V gene has CDR1 DFQATT and CDR2 SNEGSKA (reference sequence). The CDR3 runs to 15 residues. The sequence came from a human donor who donated a stem cell graft to a child with combined immunodeficiency. This sample comprised PBMCs from the stem cell graft donor, obtained from the stem cell graft. The rearrangement joins TRBV20-1 to TRBJ2-1, with D tentatively TRBD2 (5 bases). CDR3 sequence: CSARTPSRQYNEQFF. CDR3 DNA sequence: TGCAGTGCAAGAACCCCTAGCCGGCAGTACAATGAGCAGTTCTTC.